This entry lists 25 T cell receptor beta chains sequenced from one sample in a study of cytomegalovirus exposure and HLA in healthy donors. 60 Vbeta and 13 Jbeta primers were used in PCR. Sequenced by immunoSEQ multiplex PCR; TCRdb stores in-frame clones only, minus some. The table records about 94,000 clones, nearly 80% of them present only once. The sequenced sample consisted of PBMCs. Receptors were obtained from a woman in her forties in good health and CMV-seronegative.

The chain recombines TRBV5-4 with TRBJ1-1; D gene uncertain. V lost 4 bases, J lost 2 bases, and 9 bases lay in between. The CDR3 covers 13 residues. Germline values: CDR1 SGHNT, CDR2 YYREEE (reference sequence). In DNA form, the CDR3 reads TGTGCCAGCAGCGCGTCGGGTAACACTGAAGCTTTCTTT. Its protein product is CASSASGNTEAFF.

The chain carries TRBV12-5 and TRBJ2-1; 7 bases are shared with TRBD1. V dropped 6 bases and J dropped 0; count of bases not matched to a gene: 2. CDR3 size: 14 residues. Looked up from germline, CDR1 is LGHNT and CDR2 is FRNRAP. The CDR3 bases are TGTGCTAGTGGGACAGGGAGCTCCTACAATGAGCAGTTCTTC. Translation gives CASGTGSSYNEQFF.

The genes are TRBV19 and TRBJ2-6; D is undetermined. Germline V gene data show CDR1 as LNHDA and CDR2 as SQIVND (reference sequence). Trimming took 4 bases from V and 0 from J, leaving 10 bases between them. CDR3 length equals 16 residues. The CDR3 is CASSRQAISGANVLTF. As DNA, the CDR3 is TGTGCCAGTAGTAGGCAGGCGATCTCTGGGGCCAACGTCCTGACTTTC. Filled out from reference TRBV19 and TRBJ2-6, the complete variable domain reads DGGITQSPKYLFRKEGQNVTLSCEQNLNHDAMYWYRQDPGQGLRLIYYSQIVNDFQKGDIAEGYSVSREKKESFPLTVTSAQKNPTAFYLCASSRQAISGANVLTFGAGSRLTVL.

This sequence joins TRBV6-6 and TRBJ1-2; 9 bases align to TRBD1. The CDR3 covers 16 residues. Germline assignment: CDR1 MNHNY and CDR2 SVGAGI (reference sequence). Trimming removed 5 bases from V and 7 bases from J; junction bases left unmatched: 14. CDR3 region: CASSGTGDRVRGGYTF. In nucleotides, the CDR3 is TGTGCCAGCAGTGGAACCGGGGACAGGGTGAGAGGTGGCTACACCTTC.

The CDR3 nucleotides read TGTGCCTGGAGTGTACCGGGGGCTAGCGGGTCCTACGAGCAGTACTTC. Translated: CAWSVPGASGSYEQYF. The rearrangement joins TRBV30 to TRBJ2-7; 8 nucleotides line up with TRBD2. The germline gives CDR1 GTSNPN, CDR2 SVGIG (reference sequence). Unmatched junction bases numbered 8, after V lost 0 bases and J lost 1 base. This CDR3 contains 16 residues.

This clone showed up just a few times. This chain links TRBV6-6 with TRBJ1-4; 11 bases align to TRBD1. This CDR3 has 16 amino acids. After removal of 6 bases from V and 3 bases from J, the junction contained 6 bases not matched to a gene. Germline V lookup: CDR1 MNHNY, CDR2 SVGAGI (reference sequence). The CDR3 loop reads CASSRGQGASNEKLFF. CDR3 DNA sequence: TGTGCCAGCAGCCGCGGACAGGGGGCGTCTAATGAAAAACTGTTTTTT.

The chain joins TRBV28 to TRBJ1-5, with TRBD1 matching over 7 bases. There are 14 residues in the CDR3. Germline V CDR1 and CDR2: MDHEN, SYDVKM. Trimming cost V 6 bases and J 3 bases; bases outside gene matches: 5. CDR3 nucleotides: TGTGCCAGCAGGGGACAGATAGACAATCAGCCCCAGCATTTT. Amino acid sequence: CASRGQIDNQPQHF. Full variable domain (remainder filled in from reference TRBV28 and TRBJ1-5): DVKVTQSSRYLVKRTGEKVFLECVQDMDHENMFWYRQDPGLGLRLIYFSYDVKMKEKGDIPEGYSVSREKKERFSLILESASTNQTSMYLCASRGQIDNQPQHFGDGTRLSIL.

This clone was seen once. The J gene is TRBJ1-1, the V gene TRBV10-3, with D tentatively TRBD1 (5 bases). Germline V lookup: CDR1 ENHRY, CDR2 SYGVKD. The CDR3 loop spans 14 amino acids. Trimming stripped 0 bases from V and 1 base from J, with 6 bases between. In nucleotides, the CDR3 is TGTGCCATCAGTGAGTCAGGACAGAACACTGAAGCTTTCTTT. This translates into CAISESGQNTEAFF.

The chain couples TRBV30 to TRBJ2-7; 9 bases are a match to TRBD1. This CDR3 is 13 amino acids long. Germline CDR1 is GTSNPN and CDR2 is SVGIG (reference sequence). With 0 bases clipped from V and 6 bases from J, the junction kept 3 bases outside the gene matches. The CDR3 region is CAWSVGQGPEQYF. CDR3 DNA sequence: TGTGCCTGGAGTGTAGGACAGGGGCCCGAGCAGTACTTC.

The CDR3 sequence: CASISGRLQLSTEAFF. In nucleotides, the CDR3 is TGTGCCAGCATTTCCGGAAGACTACAATTATCCACTGAAGCTTTCTTT. This chain connects TRBV13 to TRBJ1-1, with unresolved D. The ends were cut back, 7 bases at V and 4 bases at J, with 22 bases in the middle. This CDR3 region has 16 residues. Germline loops: CDR1 PRHDT, CDR2 FYEKMQ (reference sequence).

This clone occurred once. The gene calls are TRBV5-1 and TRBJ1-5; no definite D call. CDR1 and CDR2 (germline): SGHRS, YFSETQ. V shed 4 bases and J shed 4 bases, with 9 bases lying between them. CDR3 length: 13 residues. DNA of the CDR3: TGCGCCAGCAGCCTCACTTTGAATCAGCCCCAGCATTTT. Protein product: CASSLTLNQPQHF.

CDR3 sequence (DNA): TGTGCCAGCAGCCCCCGGGGGGCCGGGGGGAGCACAGATACGCAGTATTTT. This encodes CASSPRGAGGSTDTQYF. V is TRBV5-4 and J is TRBJ2-3, with D perhaps matching TRBD2 (7 bases). V was trimmed by 4 bases and J by 0 bases, leaving 18 bases between them. The V gene's germline CDR1 is SGHNT and CDR2 YYREEE (reference sequence). This CDR3 is 17 amino acids long.

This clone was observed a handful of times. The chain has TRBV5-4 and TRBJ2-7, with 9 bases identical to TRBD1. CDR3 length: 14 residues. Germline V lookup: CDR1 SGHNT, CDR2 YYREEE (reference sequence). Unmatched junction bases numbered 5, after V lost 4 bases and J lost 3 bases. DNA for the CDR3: TGTGCCAGCAGCAACAGGGGGCATTACTACGAGCAGTACTTC. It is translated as CASSNRGHYYEQYF.

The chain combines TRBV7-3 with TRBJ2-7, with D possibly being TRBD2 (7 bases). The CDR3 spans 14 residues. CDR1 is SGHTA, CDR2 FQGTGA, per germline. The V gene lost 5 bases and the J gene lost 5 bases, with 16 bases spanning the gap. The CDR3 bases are TGTGCCAGCAGCAACGACCCGGGGGGCCACGAGCAGTACTTC. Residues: CASSNDPGGHEQYF.

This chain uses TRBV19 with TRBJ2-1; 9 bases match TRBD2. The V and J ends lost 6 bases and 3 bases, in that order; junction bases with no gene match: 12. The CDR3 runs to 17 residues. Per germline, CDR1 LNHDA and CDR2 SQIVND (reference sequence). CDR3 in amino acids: CASRILRRRGGYNEQFF. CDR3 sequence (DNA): TGTGCCAGTAGGATTCTACGTCGGCGGGGGGGCTACAATGAGCAGTTCTTC.

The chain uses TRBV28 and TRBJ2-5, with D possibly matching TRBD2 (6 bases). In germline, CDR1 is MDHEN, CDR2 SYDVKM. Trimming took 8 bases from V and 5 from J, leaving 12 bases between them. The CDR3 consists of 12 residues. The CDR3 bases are TGTGCCAGCCAGGGACGGGGGGAGACCCAGTACTTC. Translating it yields CASQGRGETQYF.

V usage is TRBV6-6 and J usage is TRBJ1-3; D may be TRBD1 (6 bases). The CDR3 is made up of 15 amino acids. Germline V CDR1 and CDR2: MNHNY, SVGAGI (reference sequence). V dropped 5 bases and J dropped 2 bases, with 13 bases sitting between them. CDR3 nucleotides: TGTGCCAGCAGTCCGGGGGGCGCCGCTGGAAACACCATATATTTT. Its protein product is CASSPGGAAGNTIYF.

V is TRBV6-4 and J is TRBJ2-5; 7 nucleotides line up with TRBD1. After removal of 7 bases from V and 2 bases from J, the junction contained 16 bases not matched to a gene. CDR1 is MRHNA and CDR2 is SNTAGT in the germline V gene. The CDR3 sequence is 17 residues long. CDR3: CASTRFEDRNSQETQYF. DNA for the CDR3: TGTGCCAGCACTAGATTCGAGGACAGGAATTCTCAAGAGACCCAGTACTTC.

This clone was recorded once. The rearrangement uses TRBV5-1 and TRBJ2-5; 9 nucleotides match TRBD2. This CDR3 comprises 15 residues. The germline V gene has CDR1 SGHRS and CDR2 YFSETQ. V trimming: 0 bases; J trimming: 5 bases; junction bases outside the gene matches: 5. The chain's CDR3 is CASSLARGGQETQYF. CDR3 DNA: TGCGCCAGCAGCTTGGCGCGGGGGGGCCAGGAGACCCAGTACTTC.

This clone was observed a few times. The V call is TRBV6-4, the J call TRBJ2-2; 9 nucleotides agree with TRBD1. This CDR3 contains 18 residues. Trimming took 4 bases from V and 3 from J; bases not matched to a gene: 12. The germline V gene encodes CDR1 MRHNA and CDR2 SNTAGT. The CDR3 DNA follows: TGTGCCAGCAGTGCCTCTGGGCGGGACAGGGATGACACCGGGGAGCTGTTTTTT. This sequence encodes CASSASGRDRDDTGELFF.

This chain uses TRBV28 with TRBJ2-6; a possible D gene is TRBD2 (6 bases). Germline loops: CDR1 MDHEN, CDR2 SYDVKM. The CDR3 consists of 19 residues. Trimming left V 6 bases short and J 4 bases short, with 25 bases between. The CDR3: CASRADGGILVLGANVLTF. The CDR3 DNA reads TGTGCCAGCAGAGCCGATGGAGGGATATTGGTCTTGGGGGCCAACGTCCTGACTTTC.

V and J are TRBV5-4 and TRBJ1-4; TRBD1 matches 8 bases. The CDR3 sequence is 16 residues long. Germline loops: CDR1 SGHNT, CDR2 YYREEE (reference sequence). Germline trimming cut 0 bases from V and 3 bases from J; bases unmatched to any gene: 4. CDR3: CASSLDRGGSNEKLFF. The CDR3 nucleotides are TGTGCCAGCAGCTTGGACAGGGGGGGGTCTAATGAAAAACTGTTTTTT.

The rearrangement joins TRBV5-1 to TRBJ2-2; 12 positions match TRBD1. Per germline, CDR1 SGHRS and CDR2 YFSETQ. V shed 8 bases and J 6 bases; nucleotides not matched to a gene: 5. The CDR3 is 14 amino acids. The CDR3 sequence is CASSGTGGSGELFF. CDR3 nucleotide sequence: TGCGCCAGTAGCGGGACAGGGGGCTCCGGGGAGCTGTTTTTT.

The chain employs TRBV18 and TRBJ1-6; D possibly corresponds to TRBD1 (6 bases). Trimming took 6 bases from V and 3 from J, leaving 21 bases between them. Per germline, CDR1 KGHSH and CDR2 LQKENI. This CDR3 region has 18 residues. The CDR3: CASSLRAPGQVYNSPLHF. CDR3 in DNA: TGTGCCAGCTCCCTAAGAGCGCCGGGACAAGTCTATAATTCACCCCTCCACTTT. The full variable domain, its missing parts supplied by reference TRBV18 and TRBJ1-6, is NAGVMQNPRHLVRRRGQEARLRCSPMKGHSHVYWYRQLPEEGLKFMVYLQKENIIDESGMPKERFSAEFPKEGPSILRIQQVVRGDSAAYFCASSLRAPGQVYNSPLHFGNGTRLTVT.

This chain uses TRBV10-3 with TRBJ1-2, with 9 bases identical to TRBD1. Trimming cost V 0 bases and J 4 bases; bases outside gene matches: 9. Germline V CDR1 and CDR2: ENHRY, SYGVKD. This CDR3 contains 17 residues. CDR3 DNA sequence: TGTGCCATCAGTGAGTCGACTCGGGGACAGGGAACCTATGGCTACACCTTC. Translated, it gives CAISESTRGQGTYGYTF.